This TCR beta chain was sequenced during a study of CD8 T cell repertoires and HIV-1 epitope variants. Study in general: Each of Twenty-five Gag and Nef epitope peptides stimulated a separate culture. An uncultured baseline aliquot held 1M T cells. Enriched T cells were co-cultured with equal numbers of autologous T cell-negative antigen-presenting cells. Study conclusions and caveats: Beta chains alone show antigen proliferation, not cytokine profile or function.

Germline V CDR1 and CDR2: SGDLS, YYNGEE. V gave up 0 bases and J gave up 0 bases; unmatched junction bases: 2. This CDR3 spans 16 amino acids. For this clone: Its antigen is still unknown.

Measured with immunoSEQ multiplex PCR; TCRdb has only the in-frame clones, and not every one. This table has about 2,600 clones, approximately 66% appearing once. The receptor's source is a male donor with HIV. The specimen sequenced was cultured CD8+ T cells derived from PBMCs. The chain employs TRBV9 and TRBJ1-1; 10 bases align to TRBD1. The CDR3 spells CASSVGDRGLNTEAFF. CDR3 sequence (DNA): TGTGCCAGCAGCGTAGGGGACAGGGGCTTGAACACTGAAGCTTTCTTT.